This is a list of T cell receptor beta chains from one sample in a study of PD-L1 blockade in urothelial cancer. Generated by immunoSEQ multiplex PCR, the TCRdb table keeps only in-frame clones and is missing some. The repertoire holds about 82,000 clones, with roughly nine tenths as singletons. Sequenced material: PBMCs, taken around atezolizumab (anti-PD-L1) treatment. The origin of the receptors is a man in his 60s with urothelial cancer. Both conserved end residues are part of each CDR3. A D gene is named only where the DNA matches it firmly.

d_call j_call v_call cdr3_nt cdr3_aa
TRBD2 TRBJ2-1 TRBV19 TGTGCCAGTAGTACCCGGGCTAGCGGGAGTGGTGAGCAGTTCTTC CASSTRASGSGEQFF
NA TRBJ1-1 TRBV7-2 TGTGCCAGCAGCTTAGCAGGGATCGGGGGGAACACTGAAGCTTTCTTT CASSLAGIGGNTEAFF
NA TRBJ2-5 TRBV5-1 TGCGCCAGCAGCGTCGGGGGTACCCAAGAGACCCAGTACTTC CASSVGGTQETQYF
TRBD2 TRBJ2-7 TRBV5-4 TGTGCCAGCAGCTCAGGGCCAATAGCGGGAGGCCTGTACGAGCAGTACTTC CASSSGPIAGGLYEQYF
NA TRBJ1-1 TRBV6-1 TGTGCCAGCAGTGAAGCCCCAAACATGAACACTGAAGCTTTCTTT CASSEAPNMNTEAFF
NA TRBJ1-5 TRBV19 TGTGCCAGTAGCAGGGGATTAAATCAGCCCCAGCATTTT CASSRGLNQPQHF
NA TRBJ1-2 TRBV6-5 TGTGCCAGCAGTCTACACAGAGAACTTAACTATGGCTACACCTTC CASSLHRELNYGYTF
TRBD2 TRBJ2-1 TRBV7-3 TGTGCCAGCAGCTCCCCGGGGACTAGCGGCATTGCGGGCAATGAGCAGTTCTTC CASSSPGTSGIAGNEQFF
TRBD2 TRBJ2-1 TRBV9 TGTGCCAGCATGGGGACTACCTGCTCCTACAATGAGCAGTTCTTC CASMGTTCSYNEQFF
TRBD1 TRBJ2-5 TRBV7-9 TGTGCCAGCAGCTACCAGGGGGAACAAGAGACCCAGTACTTC CASSYQGEQETQYF
TRBD1 TRBJ1-1 TRBV19 TGTGCCAGTACCATCGAGGGCAGGGGGATCATGAACACTGAAGCTTTCTTT CASTIEGRGIMNTEAFF